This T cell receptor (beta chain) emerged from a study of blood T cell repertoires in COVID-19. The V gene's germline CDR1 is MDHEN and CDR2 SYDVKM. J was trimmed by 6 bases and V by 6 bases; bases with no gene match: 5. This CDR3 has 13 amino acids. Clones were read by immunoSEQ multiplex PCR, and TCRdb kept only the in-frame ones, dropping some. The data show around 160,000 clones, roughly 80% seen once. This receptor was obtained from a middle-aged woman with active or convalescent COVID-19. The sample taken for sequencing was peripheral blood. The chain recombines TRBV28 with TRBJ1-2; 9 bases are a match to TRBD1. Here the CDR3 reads CASRDRGRNGYTF. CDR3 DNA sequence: TGTGCCAGCAGGGACAGGGGCCGCAATGGCTACACCTTC.